This T cell receptor beta chain emerged from a study of Graves' ophthalmopathy and Graves' hyperthyroidism. This clonotype was observed many times. Germline assignment: CDR1 DFQATT and CDR2 SNEGSKA (reference sequence). CDR3 size: 13 residues. The V and J ends lost 3 bases and 4 bases respectively, with 12 bases between them. RNA transcripts were the template, and TCR beta CDR3 regions were amplified from them. A first-round RT-PCR used HTBI primers, followed by a second-round multiplex PCR. TCRdb re-called the multiplex PCR reads with MiXCR, one entry per CDR3 protein. The repertoire holds around 1,000,000 distinct CDR3 sequences, with 35% to 40% as singletons.

The sequence derives from an adult man with Graves' hyperthyroidism. V is TRBV20-1 and J is TRBJ1-2; D gene unclear. Sequenced sample: peripheral blood or thyroid tissue (not recorded which). The chain's CDR3 is CSASSRLLYGYTF. The DNA of the CDR3 is TGCAGTGCTAGTTCCCGTTTGCTCTATGGCTACACCTTC.